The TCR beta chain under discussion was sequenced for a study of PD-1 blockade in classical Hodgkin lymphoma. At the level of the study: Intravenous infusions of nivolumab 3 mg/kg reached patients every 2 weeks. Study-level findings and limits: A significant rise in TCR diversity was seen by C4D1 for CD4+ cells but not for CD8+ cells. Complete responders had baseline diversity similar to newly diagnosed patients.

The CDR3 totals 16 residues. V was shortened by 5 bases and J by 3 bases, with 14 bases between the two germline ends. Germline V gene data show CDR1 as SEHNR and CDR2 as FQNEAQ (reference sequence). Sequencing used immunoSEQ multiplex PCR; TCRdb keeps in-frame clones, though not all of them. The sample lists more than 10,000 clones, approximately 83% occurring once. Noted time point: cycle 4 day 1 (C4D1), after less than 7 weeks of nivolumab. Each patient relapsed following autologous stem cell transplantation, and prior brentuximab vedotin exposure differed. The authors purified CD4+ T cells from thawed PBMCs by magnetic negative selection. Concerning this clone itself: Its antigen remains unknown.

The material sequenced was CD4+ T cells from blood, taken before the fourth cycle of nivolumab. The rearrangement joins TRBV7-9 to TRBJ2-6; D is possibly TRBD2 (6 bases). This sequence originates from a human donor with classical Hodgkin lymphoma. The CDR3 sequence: CASSPRRGIGANVLTF. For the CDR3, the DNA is TGTGCCAGCAGCCCCCGACGGGGGATTGGGGCCAACGTCCTGACTTTC.